This T cell receptor beta chain was sequenced for a study of T cell repertoires in aging, cancer and after chemotherapy. Study-wide context: Clear clonal overlap appeared across healthy donor samples taken over several months to years.

Germline CDR1 reads MNHEY; CDR2 reads SMNVEV (reference sequence). Trimming took 2 bases from V and 6 from J, leaving 8 bases between them. The CDR3 sequence is 12 residues long. Peripheral blood genomic DNA, not sorted cells or RNA, was the template. Comments on this clonotype: Its cognate antigen is unknown.

Multiplex touch-down PCR with TRB-A/B primers amplified rearranged V-D-J TRB sequences. Each CDR3 protein is one row after TCRdb ran MiXCR on the multiplex PCR reads. This repertoire shows approximately 9,800 distinct CDR3 sequences, 30% to 45% found once; its top ten account for roughly a tenth. Broader study findings: Rebound thymic output was suggested by rising median generation probability during chemotherapy in each cancer cohort. Loss of evenness, beyond lost richness, contributed to age-related TCR diversity decline in cancer patients.

The V call is TRBV27, the J call TRBJ2-7, with D maybe TRBD1 (6 bases). The sample comprised blood. This TCR derives from a human donor in good health. The CDR3 here is CASSLVGGEQYF. CDR3 bases: TGTGCCAGCAGTTTAGTAGGGGGCGAGCAGTACTTC.